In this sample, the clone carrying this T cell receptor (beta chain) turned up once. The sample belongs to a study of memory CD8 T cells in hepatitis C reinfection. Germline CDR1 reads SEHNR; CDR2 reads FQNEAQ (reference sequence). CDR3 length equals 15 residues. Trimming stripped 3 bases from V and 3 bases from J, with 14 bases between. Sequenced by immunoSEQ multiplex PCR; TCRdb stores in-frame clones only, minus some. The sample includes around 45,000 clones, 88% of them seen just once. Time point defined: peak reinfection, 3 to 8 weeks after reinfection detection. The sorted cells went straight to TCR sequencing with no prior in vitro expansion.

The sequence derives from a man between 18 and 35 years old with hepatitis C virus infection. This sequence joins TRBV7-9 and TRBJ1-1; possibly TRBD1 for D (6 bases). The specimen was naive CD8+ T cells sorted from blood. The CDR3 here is CASSLLSGDHTEAFF. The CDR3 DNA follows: TGTGCCAGCAGCTTGTTGTCAGGGGATCACACTGAAGCTTTCTTT.